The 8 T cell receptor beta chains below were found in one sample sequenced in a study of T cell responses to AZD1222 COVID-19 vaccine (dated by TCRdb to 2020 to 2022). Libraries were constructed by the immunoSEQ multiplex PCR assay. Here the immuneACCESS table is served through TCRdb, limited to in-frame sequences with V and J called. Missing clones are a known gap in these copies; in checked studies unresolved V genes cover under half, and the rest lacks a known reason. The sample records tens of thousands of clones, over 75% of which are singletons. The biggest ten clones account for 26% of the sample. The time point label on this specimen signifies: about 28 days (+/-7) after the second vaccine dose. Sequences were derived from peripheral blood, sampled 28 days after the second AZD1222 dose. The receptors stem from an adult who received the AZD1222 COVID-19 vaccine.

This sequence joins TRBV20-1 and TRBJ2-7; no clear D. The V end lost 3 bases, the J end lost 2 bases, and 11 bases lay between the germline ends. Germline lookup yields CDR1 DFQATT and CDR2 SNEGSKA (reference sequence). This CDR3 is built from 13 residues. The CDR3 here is CSASVSEPYEQYF. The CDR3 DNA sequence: TGCAGTGCTAGTGTTTCAGAGCCCTACGAGCAGTACTTC.

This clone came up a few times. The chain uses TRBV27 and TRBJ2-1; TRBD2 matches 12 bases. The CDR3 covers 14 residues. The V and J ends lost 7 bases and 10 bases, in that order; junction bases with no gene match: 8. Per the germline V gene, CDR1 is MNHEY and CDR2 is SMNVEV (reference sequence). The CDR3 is CASTASGRAREQFF. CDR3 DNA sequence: TGTGCCAGCACCGCTAGCGGGAGGGCCAGGGAGCAGTTCTTC.

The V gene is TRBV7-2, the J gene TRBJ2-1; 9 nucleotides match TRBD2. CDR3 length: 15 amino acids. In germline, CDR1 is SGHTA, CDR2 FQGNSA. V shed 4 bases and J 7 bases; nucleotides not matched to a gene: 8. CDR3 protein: CASSSTPLAGNEQFF. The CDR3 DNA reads TGTGCCAGCAGCTCGACCCCCCTAGCGGGGAATGAGCAGTTCTTC.

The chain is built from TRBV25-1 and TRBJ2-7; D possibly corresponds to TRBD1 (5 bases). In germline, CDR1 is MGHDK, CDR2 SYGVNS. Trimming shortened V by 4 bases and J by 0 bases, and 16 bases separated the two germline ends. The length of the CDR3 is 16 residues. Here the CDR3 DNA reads TGTGCCAGCAGTGTGGGGCCAGTTCCCTTCTCCTACGAGCAGTACTTC. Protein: CASSVGPVPFSYEQYF.

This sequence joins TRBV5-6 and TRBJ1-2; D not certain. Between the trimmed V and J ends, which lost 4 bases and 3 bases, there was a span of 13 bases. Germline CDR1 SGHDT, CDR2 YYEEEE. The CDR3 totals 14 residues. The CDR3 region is CASSQIDGDYGYTF. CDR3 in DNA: TGTGCCAGCAGCCAAATAGACGGAGACTATGGCTACACCTTC.

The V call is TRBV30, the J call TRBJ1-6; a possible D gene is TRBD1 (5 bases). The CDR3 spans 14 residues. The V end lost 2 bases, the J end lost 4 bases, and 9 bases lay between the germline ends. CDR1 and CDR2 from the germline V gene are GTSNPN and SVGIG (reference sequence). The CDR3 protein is CAWSSDRYNSPLHF. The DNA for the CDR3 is TGTGCCTGGAGTTCCGACAGATATAATTCACCCCTCCACTTT.

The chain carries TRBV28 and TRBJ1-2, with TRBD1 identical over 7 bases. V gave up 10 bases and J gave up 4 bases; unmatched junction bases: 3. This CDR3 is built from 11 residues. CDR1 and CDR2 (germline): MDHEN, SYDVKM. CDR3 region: CATSGGYGYTF. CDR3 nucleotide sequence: TGTGCCACCTCAGGGGGCTATGGCTACACCTTC.

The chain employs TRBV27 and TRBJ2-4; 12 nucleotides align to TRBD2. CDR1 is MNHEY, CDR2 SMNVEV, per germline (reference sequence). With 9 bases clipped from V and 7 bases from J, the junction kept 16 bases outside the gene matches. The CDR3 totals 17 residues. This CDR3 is CASWGLAGRGGGNIQYF. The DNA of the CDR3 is TGTGCCAGTTGGGGACTAGCGGGCCGAGGAGGGGGGAACATTCAGTACTTC.